The rows below give T cell receptor beta chains drawn from one sample of a study of shared clonotypes between healthy human individuals. Data came from immunoSEQ multiplex PCR; TCRdb stores just in-frame clones and leaves some out. The table includes approximately 470,000 clones, around 73% detected once. The sequenced sample was PBMCs. The source is a woman between 40 and 55 years old in good health. Some clones in this sample may be carry-over from other donors' samples. Both conserved end residues are part of each CDR3. Fields, in order: D gene, clone size, J gene, V gene, CDR3 DNA, CDR3 protein. D genes are given only for firm matches. The listing skips clone size in some rows; elsewhere it reads once, few, many or a size class.

>NA|NA|TRBJ2-2|TRBV10-3
TGTGCCATCAGTTGGGCCGGGGAGCTGTTTTTT
CAISWAGELFF
>TRBD1|once|TRBJ2-7|TRBV6-5
TGTGCCAGCAGAAGGACAGGGGGCGACGAGCAGTACTTC
CASRRTGGDEQYF
>TRBD1|NA|TRBJ2-7|TRBV5-1
TGCGCCAGCAGCGCAACCCGGGACAGGGATTACGAGCAGTACTTC
CASSATRDRDYEQYF
>NA|NA|TRBJ2-2|TRBV2
TGTGCCAGCAGTGAAGCGCTTCGGGGCACCGGGGAGCTGTTTTTT
CASSEALRGTGELFF
>NA|NA|TRBJ1-2|TRBV27
TGTGCCAGCAGTTTCGGTAGGGACTATGGCTACACCTTC
CASSFGRDYGYTF
>NA|NA|TRBJ1-5|TRBV6-1
TGTGCCAGCAGTAGAGGACAGCGCAATCAGCCCCAGCATTTT
CASSRGQRNQPQHF
>NA|few|TRBJ1-2|TRBV20-1
TGCAGTGCTAGAGAGGACGGCTACACCTTC
CSAREDGYTF
>TRBD1|NA|TRBJ2-7|TRBV27
TGTGCCAGCGGGGCCGGGACAGACCCCTCCGAGCAGTACTTC
CASGAGTDPSEQYF
>NA|NA|TRBJ1-5|TRBV21-1
TGTGCCAGCAGCAAGCTATATAGCAATCAGCCCCAGCATTTT
CASSKLYSNQPQHF
>NA|NA|TRBJ2-7|TRBV6-1
TGTGCCAGCAGTATAGACGGGATTTACGAGCAGTACTTC
CASSIDGIYEQYF
>NA|NA|TRBJ2-7|TRBV28
TGTGCCAGCAGTTTACGGGCCTACGAGCAGTACTTC
CASSLRAYEQYF
>NA|NA|TRBJ2-7|TRBV11-2
TGTGCCAGCAGCTTAGGTGGGGCCGACCCCCTACGAGTGGTGTACTTC
CASSLGGADPLRVVYF
>NA|NA|TRBJ2-3|TRBV6-1
TGTGCCAGCAGAACGTCCCAGCCTAGCACAGATACGCAGTATTTT
CASRTSQPSTDTQYF
>NA|NA|TRBJ2-1|TRBV7-9
TGTGCCAGCAGCTTAACTGACCAGAATGAGCAGTTCTTC
CASSLTDQNEQFF
>NA|NA|TRBJ2-5|TRBV2
TGTGCCAGCAGTGATCGACAGCAAGAGACCCAGTACTTC
CASSDRQQETQYF
>NA|few|TRBJ2-7|TRBV19
TGTGCCAGTAGCGCCGCGGTACAGCCCTACGAGCAGTACTTC
CASSAAVQPYEQYF
>NA|NA|TRBJ1-1|TRBV7-5
TGTGTCAGAAGCTTAGAAGGGGTTGAGGGGAGTACCGAGGAAGCTTTCTTT
CVRSLEGVEGSTEEAFF
>TRBD2|NA|TRBJ2-7|TRBV10-2
TGCGCCACACGGGGACTAGCGGCTACCTACGAGCAGTACTTC
CATRGLAATYEQYF
>TRBD1|NA|TRBJ1-5|TRBV5-1
TGCGCCAGCAGCCCGGGGACAGGGTACGATCAGCCCCAGCATTTT
CASSPGTGYDQPQHF
>TRBD2|NA|TRBJ2-1|TRBV6-6
TGTGCCAGCAGTTACGCCCTAGCGGGAGGGAATGAGCAGTTCTTC
CASSYALAGGNEQFF
>NA|NA|TRBJ2-1|TRBV21-1
TGTGCCAGCAGCAAAGAGAGACTAGCGGGAGATGGGGGGTTCTTC
CASSKERLAGDGGFF
>NA|NA|TRBJ1-1|TRBV7-2
TGTGCCAGCAGCTCCCGTGGGGGAAGGACTGAAGCTTTCTTT
CASSSRGGRTEAFF
>TRBD1|NA|TRBJ1-1|TRBV2
TGTGCCAGCAGTGAAGCAAGGGGGCCGAACACTGAAGCTTTCTTT
CASSEARGPNTEAFF
>TRBD2|NA|TRBJ2-3|TRBV6-1
TGTGCCAGCAGTGAGGGGACTACTAGCGGGAGAAGCACAGATACGCAGTATTTT
CASSEGTTSGRSTDTQYF
>NA|few|TRBJ2-5|TRBV28
TGTGCCAGCAGTTTAGTCGGGGGCGAGACCCAGTACTTC
CASSLVGGETQYF
>NA|NA|TRBJ2-2|TRBV5-1
TGCGCCAGCAGCCTACGACAGATAGGAGTCGGGGAGCTGTTTTTT
CASSLRQIGVGELFF
>NA|NA|TRBJ2-7|TRBV20-1
TGCAGTGGAAGTTCCGCCTACGAGCAGTACTTC
CSGSSAYEQYF